The entry that follows covers one TCR beta chain sequence. Its antigen remains unidentified. TCR beta cDNA libraries had unique molecular identifiers. TCRdb re-called the PCR reads with MiXCR, one entry per CDR3 protein. The sample includes roughly 580,000 distinct CDR3 sequences, roughly 47% seen only once; the top ten take 1.5% to 2%. The CDR3 extends over 14 amino acids. Germline V gives CDR1 SNHLY, CDR2 FYNNEI. The data stem from a study of post-analysis software for immune sequencing data. Overall study results and limits: A handful of TRBV segments occurring more often in patients than controls included TRBV5-6, TRBV5-1 and TRBV20-1.

The chain combines TRBV2 with TRBJ2-7; 10 bases fit TRBD2. Gene TRBJ2-5 matches the end of the DNA better, so the J call may be wrong. The source material was blood. This TCR came from a girl aged 5 to 17 with multiple sclerosis. The CDR3, as DNA: TGTGCCAGCAGTGACACTAGCGGGGCGGAGACCCAGTACTTC. Amino acid sequence: CASSDTSGAETQYF.